This TCR beta chain was obtained from a study of blood T cell repertoires in COVID-19. Study background: Spain, Italy and the United States supplied samples that represented acute and convalescent COVID-19. PBMCs, B-cell-depleted T cells, or T cells were the source of the cDNA or gDNA that made up the material.

The CDR3 loop spans 16 amino acids. The data were produced by immunoSEQ multiplex PCR, yet TCRdb's version contains in-frame clones alone and is incomplete. The data show some 150,000 clones, more than 70% seen once. The receptor was derived from a human donor in a cohort sampled during active COVID-19. What was sequenced was peripheral blood. The chain employs TRBV21-1 and TRBJ2-2; the DNA was not compared with TRBD1, the D call given in the table. TRBV21-1 is a documented pseudogene. CDR3 region: CASSLPPGTGAGELFF. The CDR3 DNA reads TGTGCCAGCAGCCTCCCCCCCGGGACAGGAGCCGGGGAGCTGTTTTTT.